One sample yielded the 7 T cell receptor beta chains listed below, sequenced in a study of blood T cell repertoires in COVID-19. Using immunoSEQ multiplex PCR, the repertoire was profiled, and TCRdb retains in-frame clones only, with some absent. Among under 70,000 clones listed, around three quarters were seen once. The sample was peripheral blood. All receptors come from a human donor in a cohort sampled during active COVID-19.

This sequence joins TRBV30 and TRBJ2-1; no clear D. V lost 2 bases and J 5 bases, leaving 7 bases between the germline ends. The germline V gene has CDR1 GTSNPN and CDR2 SVGIG (reference sequence). The length of the CDR3 is 12 residues. The CDR3 DNA is TGTGCCTGGAGTACCCGCGACAATGAGCAGTTCTTC. Residues: CAWSTRDNEQFF.

The CDR3 region has the DNA TGTGCCAGCAGCTTTGCGGGACTTGGGCTACCCTACAATGAGCAGTTCTTC. Translating gives CASSFAGLGLPYNEQFF. This chain links TRBV12-1 with TRBJ2-1; the table's D call, TRBD2, has no DNA check behind it. TRBV12-1 is a pseudogene locus. CDR3 length: 17 residues.

V and J are TRBV7-9 and TRBJ2-7, with 16 bases that match TRBD2. This CDR3 has 18 amino acids. Looked up from germline, CDR1 is SEHNR and CDR2 is FQNEAQ (reference sequence). V was clipped by 2 bases and J by 4 bases; unmatched bases: 8. This CDR3 is CASSLTGTSGRAIYEQYF. The CDR3, as DNA: TGTGCCAGCAGCTTAACCGGGACTAGCGGGAGGGCAATATACGAGCAGTACTTC.

The chain combines TRBV30 with TRBJ2-6; TRBD1 matches at 8 bases. Looked up from germline, CDR1 is GTSNPN and CDR2 is SVGIG (reference sequence). The CDR3 is 16 residues long. Trimming cost V 4 bases and J 2 bases; bases outside gene matches: 7. As DNA, the CDR3 is TGTGCCTGGACCCAGGGGGCTAGGCCTGGGGCCAACGTCCTGACTTTC. Its protein is CAWTQGARPGANVLTF.

The chain recombines TRBV27 with TRBJ2-3; the match to TRBD1 covers 9 bases. Per germline, CDR1 MNHEY and CDR2 SMNVEV (reference sequence). The CDR3 consists of 12 residues. The V gene end was trimmed by 6 bases and the J gene end by 6 bases; junction bases not matched to a gene: 1. The CDR3 loop is CASRGQGDTQYF. CDR3 DNA sequence: TGTGCCAGCAGGGGACAGGGTGATACGCAGTATTTT.

The chain joins TRBV18 to TRBJ2-7, with a weak D call TRBD2 (6 bases). The CDR3 sequence is 15 residues long. Between the trimmed V and J ends, which lost 3 bases and 3 bases, there was a span of 15 bases. Looked up from germline, CDR1 is KGHSH and CDR2 is LQKENI. CDR3 in DNA: TGTGCCAGCTCACCGGTGGGGGGTCAGGTCTACGAGCAGTACTTC. Encoded protein: CASSPVGGQVYEQYF.

This chain uses TRBV28 with TRBJ2-5; the D gene is possibly TRBD2 (6 bases). The CDR3 loop spans 12 amino acids. Germline-derived CDR1 and CDR2 are MDHEN and SYDVKM. V dropped 5 bases and J dropped 9 bases, with 13 bases sitting between them. CDR3 coding DNA: TGTGCCAGCAGTCCGGGACGCGGGGCCCAGTACTTC. Translated: CASSPGRGAQYF.